The clone carrying this T cell receptor (beta chain) came up many times. These data originate in a study of molecular identifiers for immune sequencing clone quantification. With 4 bases removed from V and 0 bases from J, the gap between germline ends came to 13 bases. Germline V gene data show CDR1 as SEHNR and CDR2 as FQNEAQ (reference sequence). The CDR3 contains 15 residues. Listed TCR primers, together with previously described methods, were used for the bulk TCR libraries. MiXCR, applied by TCRdb to the PCR reads, yields one record per CDR3 protein. The data show about 320,000 distinct CDR3 sequences, roughly 23% seen once. The authors sorted naive CD8 T cells as CD8+CD4-CCR7+CD45RA+.

The receptor was derived from a human donor in good health. Some libraries in this study had Jurkat cell RNA spiked in. The genes are TRBV7-9 and TRBJ2-7, with unresolved D. Sequenced: naive CD8+ T cells from blood, with Jurkat cell RNA spiked in. Subset in this sample: FACS-sorted CD8+CD4-CCR7+CD45RA+ naive T cells. DNA of the CDR3: TGTGCCAGCAGCTCCGTGGGTCTCCTCTCCTACGAGCAGTACTTC. It codes for CASSSVGLLSYEQYF.